This entry lists 10 T cell receptor beta chains sequenced from one sample in a study of response to subunit inactivated influenza vaccine. TCRdb recomputed calls from the RT-PCR reads with MiXCR, one row per CDR3 protein. The sample records 450,000 to 600,000 distinct CDR3 sequences, 7.2% being singletons. Sequenced material: PBMCs from blood, taken roughly 24 months after vaccination. Source of these receptors: a man between 50 and 75 years old who received an inactivated influenza vaccine.

This clonotype was detected ten times or more. The rearrangement links TRBV4-2 to TRBJ2-7; maybe TRBD2 (6 bases). The ends were cut back, 0 bases at V and 5 bases at J, with 11 bases in the middle. Per the germline V gene, CDR1 is LGHNA and CDR2 is YNFKEQ. The CDR3 loop spans 14 amino acids. CDR3 loop: CASSQETRSHEQYF. CDR3 sequence (DNA): TGTGCCAGCAGCCAAGAGACTAGATCCCACGAGCAGTACTTC.

The CDR3 reads CASSQGNVRATNEKLFF. The CDR3 region has the DNA TGTGCCAGCAGCCAAGGAAATGTAAGAGCAACTAATGAAAAACTGTTTTTT. The rearrangement uses TRBV4-2 and TRBJ1-4; D is unresolved. The CDR3 totals 17 residues. V shed 1 base and J shed 0 bases, with 12 bases lying between them. Per germline, CDR1 LGHNA and CDR2 YNFKEQ.

The J gene is TRBJ2-1, the V gene TRBV20-1, with D perhaps TRBD2 (5 bases). The CDR3 runs to 15 residues. Germline loops: CDR1 DFQATT, CDR2 SNEGSKA (reference sequence). The germline V and J ends were trimmed by 2 bases and 5 bases, with 16 bases remaining between them. The chain's CDR3 is CSARSVGALHNEQFF. CDR3 sequence (DNA): TGCAGTGCTAGAAGCGTGGGAGCTCTTCACAATGAGCAGTTCTTC.

The table lists this clonotype with a few counts. CDR3 DNA: TGTGCCAGCAGCGCCACAGGGATCGTCTACGAGCAGTACTTC. Translating it yields CASSATGIVYEQYF. The chain uses TRBV7-9 and TRBJ2-7; the D gene is possibly TRBD1 (6 bases). The ends were cut back, 5 bases at V and 3 bases at J, with 14 bases in the middle. The CDR3 sequence is 14 residues long. Germline loops: CDR1 SEHNR, CDR2 FQNEAQ (reference sequence).

The chain uses TRBV5-1 and TRBJ1-4, with TRBD1 matching over 7 bases. Unmatched junction bases numbered 3, after V lost 3 bases and J lost 4 bases. The CDR3 has 14 residues. Germline CDR1 is SGHRS and CDR2 is YFSETQ. DNA for the CDR3: TGCGCCAGCAGCTGGGGACAGAGTAATGAAAAACTGTTTTTT. As protein: CASSWGQSNEKLFF.

This clonotype has a handful of counts. This chain uses TRBV12-3 or TRBV12-4 with TRBJ1-2; no firm D call. V lost 1 base and J lost 5, with 14 bases in between. The CDR3 totals 15 residues. CDR3 in amino acids: CASSLGPPPSYGYTF. The CDR3 bases are TGTGCCAGCAGTTTAGGACCGCCGCCTTCGTATGGCTACACCTTC.

In this sample, this clonotype turned up a few times. The chain is built from TRBV12-3 or TRBV12-4 and TRBJ1-1; maybe TRBD1 (6 bases). V dropped 5 bases and J dropped 4 bases, with 14 bases sitting between them. The CDR3 is 14 amino acids. CDR3: CASSPGGGSTEAFF. In DNA, the CDR3 is TGTGCCAGCAGTCCAGGAGGGGGGTCCACTGAAGCTTTCTTT.

This clonotype was counted a few times. This chain links TRBV4-2 with TRBJ2-7, with a weak D call TRBD1 (6 bases). The CDR3 spans 16 residues. Trimming removed 2 bases from V and 0 bases from J, with 14 bases in between. The germline CDR1 and CDR2 sequences are LGHNA and YNFKEQ. CDR3 in DNA: TGTGCCAGCAGCCAACCAGGGGCCCGTAGCTCCTACGAGCAGTACTTC. This encodes CASSQPGARSSYEQYF.

In this sample, this clonotype turned up a few times. The chain recombines TRBV7-9 with TRBJ2-5, with 14 bases lining up with TRBD2. Unmatched junction bases numbered 3, after V lost 5 bases and J lost 1 base. Germline V gene sequence: CDR1 SEHNR, CDR2 FQNEAQ (reference sequence). This CDR3 has 16 amino acids. In nucleotides, the CDR3 is TGTGCCAGCAGCACGGGACTAGCGGGGGCCCAAGAGACCCAGTACTTC. Its translation: CASSTGLAGAQETQYF. Full variable domain (remainder filled in from reference TRBV7-9 and TRBJ2-5): DTGVSQNPRHKITKRGQNVTFRCDPISEHNRLYWYRQTLGQGPEFLTYFQNEAQLEKSRLLSDRFSAERPKGSFSTLEIQRTEQGDSAMYLCASSTGLAGAQETQYFGPGTRLLVL.

This chain uses TRBV7-8 with TRBJ1-1; D might be TRBD1 (6 bases). This CDR3 spans 13 amino acids. The V and J ends lost 5 bases and 5 bases respectively, with 12 bases between them. The germline V gene has CDR1 SGHVS and CDR2 FQNEAQ. The CDR3 is CASSHLQGTEAFF. For the CDR3, the DNA is TGTGCCAGCAGCCATCTACAGGGAACTGAAGCTTTCTTT.